The 21 T cell receptor beta chains below come from one sample, sequenced in a study of T cells after yellow fever vaccination. From the 5' RACE reads, TCRdb called clonotypes with MiXCR, one entry per CDR3 protein. The data show about 30,000 distinct CDR3 sequences, nearly 4.5% seen once. The sample in question was CD8+ T cells sorted from PBMCs, obtained 5 days after the yellow fever booster vaccination. These receptors were taken from a young man who received the YFV17D yellow fever vaccine.

This clonotype was observed at least ten times. The chain carries TRBV20-1 and TRBJ2-2; D tentatively reads TRBD1 or TRBD2 (5 bases each). The V and J ends lost 0 bases and 6 bases respectively, with 20 bases between them. The CDR3 contains 17 residues. Germline V CDR1 and CDR2: DFQATT, SNEGSKA (reference sequence). This CDR3 reads CSARDLEGPHGPGELFF. The CDR3 DNA sequence: TGCAGTGCTAGAGATCTCGAGGGGCCCCACGGCCCCGGGGAGCTGTTTTTT.

This clonotype was recorded at least ten times. The chain employs TRBV29-1 and TRBJ2-1; 15 bases match TRBD2. V shed 0 bases and J 1 base; nucleotides not matched to a gene: 7. Per germline, CDR1 SQVTM and CDR2 ANQGSEA. The CDR3 has 19 residues. The CDR3 here is CSVEDHGLAGGPSYNEQFF. The CDR3 nucleotides are TGCAGCGTTGAAGATCACGGACTAGCGGGAGGGCCATCCTACAATGAGCAGTTCTTC.

This clonotype was observed at least ten times. This sequence joins TRBV10-3 and TRBJ2-7; possibly TRBD1 for D (5 bases). Germline assignment: CDR1 ENHRY and CDR2 SYGVKD. The CDR3 extends over 13 amino acids. V was shortened by 2 bases and J by 3 bases, with 8 bases between the two germline ends. The CDR3 nucleotides are TGTGCCATCAGTGAGAGGGGAAGCTACGAGCAGTACTTC. It translates to CAISERGSYEQYF.

This clonotype was counted many times. The chain recombines TRBV12-3 or TRBV12-4 with TRBJ2-7; 8 bases match TRBD2. The CDR3 runs 17 residues. Unmatched junction bases numbered 13, after V lost 3 bases and J lost 3 bases. The chain's CDR3 is CASSFASGRAPFYEQYF. CDR3 bases: TGTGCCAGCAGTTTTGCAAGCGGGAGAGCTCCCTTCTACGAGCAGTACTTC.

This clonotype was recorded many times. This rearrangement joins TRBV27 to TRBJ2-5; possibly TRBD2 for D (5 bases). CDR3 length equals 14 residues. Trimming pared 5 bases from V and 4 bases from J, leaving 14 bases between. Germline V CDR1 and CDR2: MNHEY, SMNVEV (reference sequence). The CDR3 sequence: CASSPLFAGETQYF. As DNA, the CDR3 is TGTGCCAGCAGTCCTTTGTTTGCGGGAGAGACCCAGTACTTC.

At least ten counts were recorded for this clonotype. The gene calls are TRBV7-6 and TRBJ2-1; 13 bases map to TRBD2. Germline V gene lookup returns CDR1 SGHVS and CDR2 FNYEAQ. V lost 0 bases, J lost 4 bases, and 0 bases stayed unmatched. This CDR3 has 16 amino acids. The CDR3 region is CASSLAGLAGYNEQFF. CDR3 coding DNA: TGTGCCAGCAGCTTAGCGGGACTAGCGGGATACAATGAGCAGTTCTTC.

This clonotype was recorded many times. The rearrangement links TRBV5-4 to TRBJ2-3; the D gene is possibly TRBD2 (6 bases). The CDR3 runs to 15 residues. Trimming cost V 0 bases and J 2 bases, with 10 bases left between them. In germline, CDR1 is SGHNT, CDR2 YYREEE (reference sequence). The CDR3 DNA reads as TGTGCCAGCAGCTTGGGTGGCGGGATCACAGATACGCAGTATTTT. Its translation: CASSLGGGITDTQYF.

This clonotype was detected many times. The genes are TRBV14 and TRBJ2-2; weak D call: TRBD1 (6 bases). The CDR3 spans 15 residues. V gave up 2 bases and J gave up 3 bases, with 10 bases separating them. Looked up from germline, CDR1 is SGHDN and CDR2 is FVKESK. CDR3 amino acids: CASSQLQGYTGELFF. The CDR3 DNA reads as TGTGCCAGCAGCCAACTACAGGGATACACCGGGGAGCTGTTTTTT. Filled out from reference TRBV14 and TRBJ2-2, the complete variable domain reads EAGVTQFPSHSVIEKGQTVTLRCDPISGHDNLYWYRRVMGKEIKFLLHFVKESKQDESGMPNNRFLAERTGGTYSTLKVQPAELEDSGVYFCASSQLQGYTGELFFGEGSRLTVL.

A word on this clonotype: A read error is possible here, since a much larger clone lies one base away. The V call is TRBV19, the J call TRBJ2-1, with D possibly being TRBD1 (6 bases). There are 16 residues in the CDR3. Looked up from germline, CDR1 is LNHDA and CDR2 is SQIVND (reference sequence). CDR3: CASSILTTGSYNVQFF. CDR3 nucleotide sequence: TGTGCCAGTAGTATCCTCACGACAGGCTCCTACAATGTGCAGTTCTTC.

At least ten counts were recorded for this clonotype. V is TRBV4-3 and J is TRBJ2-7; 8 nucleotides match TRBD2. J gave up 7 bases and V 0 bases, and 5 bases lay outside the gene matches. In germline, CDR1 is LGHNA, CDR2 YSLEER. The length of the CDR3 is 14 residues. The DNA for the CDR3 is TGCGCCAGCAGCCAAGATCGGGGGGGGTGGGAGCAGTACTTC. Translation gives CASSQDRGGWEQYF.

This clonotype was picked up many times. This rearrangement joins TRBV1 to TRBJ2-7; TRBD1 reflects the table's D call only, with no check against the DNA. TRBV1 is assigned pseudogene status. The CDR3 has 16 amino acids. CDR3 coding DNA: TGCACCAGCAGCCCCCCAACCGGCCTGGGGGCCTACGAGCAGTACTTC. Translated: CTSSPPTGLGAYEQYF.

In its sample, this clonotype was seen many times. This chain connects TRBV4-3 to TRBJ2-5; TRBD2 might be the D (5 bases). The CDR3 covers 15 residues. Germline CDR1 reads LGHNA; CDR2 reads YSLEER. V was cut by 4 bases and J by 4 bases, with 16 bases left in between. The DNA of the CDR3 is TGCGCCAGCAGCCTACTTGGGGAGAAAGGAGAGACCCAGTACTTC. Translation: CASSLLGEKGETQYF.

This clonotype came up many times. The rearrangement joins TRBV7-9 to TRBJ1-1; D is unclear. The germline V gene encodes CDR1 SEHNR and CDR2 FQNEAQ (reference sequence). Trimming took 3 bases from V and 1 from J, leaving 9 bases between them. The CDR3 has 14 amino acids. The CDR3 coding sequence is TGTGCCAGCAGCTTTCTAGGGCCGAACACTGAAGCTTTCTTT. It yields the protein CASSFLGPNTEAFF.

This clonotype came up many times. The gene calls are TRBV7-2 and TRBJ1-1, with D possibly being TRBD1 (5 bases). Trimming took off 3 bases at V and 0 bases at J, with 14 bases between the two ends. The CDR3 is 16 amino acids. Germline CDR1 is SGHTA and CDR2 is FQGNSA. The CDR3 DNA follows: TGTGCCAGCAGCTTTGTTGGGGCGCTAATGAACACTGAAGCTTTCTTT. Amino acids: CASSFVGALMNTEAFF.

This clonotype was picked up many times. In DNA, the CDR3 is TGTGCCAGCAGTGAGCGACGTCCAGAGACCCAGTACTTC. This sequence encodes CASSERRPETQYF. The V and J genes are TRBV25-1 and TRBJ2-5; D ambiguous. Trimming removed 3 bases at V and 4 bases at J, with 9 bases between. The CDR3 length is 13 residues. Germline CDR1 reads MGHDK; CDR2 reads SYGVNS. Looking up the rest from reference TRBV25-1 and TRBJ2-5 gives the full variable domain: EADIYQTPRYLVIGTGKKITLECSQTMGHDKMYWYQQDPGMELHLIHYSYGVNSTEKGDLSSESTVSRIRTEHFPLTLESARPSHTSQYLCASSERRPETQYFGPGTRLLVL.

This clonotype was picked up many times. This rearrangement joins TRBV7-2 to TRBJ1-5; 7 positions match TRBD1. CDR1 and CDR2 from the germline V gene are SGHTA and FQGNSA. The CDR3 runs to 15 residues. Unmatched junction bases numbered 7, after V lost 1 base and J lost 7 bases. This CDR3 is CASSLGTGEHQPQHF. Written as DNA, the CDR3 is TGTGCCAGCAGCTTAGGAACAGGGGAACACCAGCCCCAGCATTTT.

This clonotype was seen ten or more times. The rearrangement uses TRBV29-1 and TRBJ2-7, with TRBD1 matching 7 bases. V lost 5 bases to trimming and J lost 6 bases; unmatched junction nucleotides: 7. The CDR3 totals 12 residues. The germline gives CDR1 SQVTM, CDR2 ANQGSEA. CDR3 in amino acids: CSVSRQGTEQYF. The CDR3, as DNA: TGCAGCGTTTCTAGACAGGGCACCGAGCAGTACTTC.

This clonotype came up many times. This chain links TRBV20-1 with TRBJ2-7; tentatively, D is TRBD1 (5 bases). Between the trimmed V and J ends, which lost 5 bases and 3 bases, there was a span of 11 bases. The CDR3 spans 12 residues. CDR1 and CDR2 (germline): DFQATT, SNEGSKA (reference sequence). CDR3 nucleotide sequence: TGCAGTGCTCATAATACAGGCTACGAGCAGTACTTC. The encoded protein is CSAHNTGYEQYF.

This clonotype was counted ten times or more. The chain couples TRBV9 to TRBJ1-1; TRBD1 aligns across 7 bases. Germline V lookup: CDR1 SGDLS, CDR2 YYNGEE. V lost 0 bases, J lost 10 bases, and 12 bases stayed unmatched. CDR3 size: 15 residues. In DNA, the CDR3 is TGTGCCAGCAGCGTAGAGGAGGGGGCAATAATGGGAGCTTTCTTT. This gives the protein CASSVEEGAIMGAFF.

This clonotype has a count of ten or more. The gene calls are TRBV5-6 and TRBJ1-1; unclear D gene. Germline CDR1 is SGHDT and CDR2 is YYEEEE. Trimming cost V 3 bases and J 1 base, with 7 bases left between them. The CDR3 totals 13 residues. The CDR3 here is CASSWGSNTEAFF. CDR3 DNA: TGTGCCAGCAGCTGGGGTTCGAACACTGAAGCTTTCTTT.

At least ten counts were recorded for this clonotype. The chain links TRBV19 to TRBJ2-1, with D unclear. From germline, CDR1 is LNHDA and CDR2 SQIVND (reference sequence). The length of the CDR3 is 15 residues. Trimming removed 0 bases at V and 1 base at J, with 7 bases between. The CDR3 nucleotides are TGTGCCAGTAGTATAGAAAGGAATTCCTACAATGAGCAGTTCTTC. Amino acid sequence: CASSIERNSYNEQFF.